Listed here are 11 T cell receptor beta chains from one sample, sequenced in a study of shared clonotypes between healthy human individuals. The method was immunoSEQ multiplex PCR; TCRdb's version includes in-frame clones alone and lacks a portion of them. The sample lists about 1 million clones; approximately 72% were seen once. Source material: memory CD4+ T cells sorted from blood. Stated subset: CD45RA-negative fraction. These receptors were taken from a man aged 18-30 years in good health.

The chain links TRBV5-6 to TRBJ1-2; D is perhaps TRBD1 (5 bases). Trimming removed 7 bases at V and 4 bases at J, with 11 bases between. Per germline, CDR1 SGHDT and CDR2 YYEEEE. The CDR3 sequence is 12 residues long. The CDR3 here is CASGGPSYGYTF. CDR3 bases: TGTGCCAGCGGGGGACCTTCCTATGGCTACACCTTC.

The rearrangement uses TRBV27 and TRBJ1-2; 7 bases agree with TRBD1. J gave up 4 bases and V 5 bases, and 4 bases lay outside the gene matches. CDR1 MNHEY and CDR2 SMNVEV come from the germline V gene (reference sequence). The CDR3 runs to 13 residues. CDR3 coding DNA: TGTGCCAGCAGTCCGACAGGGCGCTATGGCTACACCTTC. Its translation: CASSPTGRYGYTF.

This clone was counted once. The rearrangement joins TRBV28 to TRBJ2-7; D ambiguous. Trimming removed 6 bases at V and 2 bases at J, with 14 bases between. Looked up from germline, CDR1 is MDHEN and CDR2 is SYDVKM. The CDR3 runs 14 residues. The CDR3 sequence is CASRPPGVPYEQYF. CDR3 DNA: TGTGCCAGCAGGCCACCAGGCGTTCCCTACGAGCAGTACTTC.

This clone was observed at least ten times. The chain uses TRBV5-1 and TRBJ2-5; 8 bases agree with TRBD1. Germline trimming cut 5 bases from V and 6 bases from J; bases unmatched to any gene: 9. In germline, CDR1 is SGHRS, CDR2 YFSETQ. This CDR3 contains 14 residues. CDR3 residues: CASSPGTGEKTQYF. The CDR3 DNA sequence: TGCGCCAGCAGTCCTGGGACAGGCGAAAAGACCCAGTACTTC.

The V gene is TRBV7-9, the J gene TRBJ1-2; tentative D call: TRBD1 (5 bases). There are 15 residues in the CDR3. Per germline, CDR1 SEHNR and CDR2 FQNEAQ (reference sequence). Trimming cost V 1 base and J 2 bases, with 11 bases left between them. CDR3 in DNA: TGTGCCAGCAGCTTAGGGGGGGATCGAAACTATGGCTACACCTTC. Translating gives CASSLGGDRNYGYTF. Together with reference TRBV7-9 and TRBJ1-2, the CDR3 gives the full variable domain: DTGVSQNPRHKITKRGQNVTFRCDPISEHNRLYWYRQTLGQGPEFLTYFQNEAQLEKSRLLSDRFSAERPKGSFSTLEIQRTEQGDSAMYLCASSLGGDRNYGYTFGSGTRLTVV.

The chain combines TRBV5-6 with TRBJ1-3; the D is unclear. The CDR3 extends over 14 amino acids. The germline CDR1 and CDR2 sequences are SGHDT and YYEEEE. V was cut by 9 bases and J by 0 bases, with 13 bases left in between. The CDR3 reads CAMPIVVSGNTIYF. The CDR3 DNA reads as TGTGCCATGCCGATTGTGGTCTCTGGAAACACCATATATTTT.

This rearrangement joins TRBV7-3 to TRBJ2-5, with D unresolved. Germline CDR1 SGHTA, CDR2 FQGTGA. The CDR3 is made up of 13 amino acids. The V end was cut by 5 bases, the J end by 1 base, with 8 bases between. The CDR3 DNA is TGTGCCAGCAGCCCAAGGTCCCAAGAGACCCAGTACTTC. Amino acid sequence: CASSPRSQETQYF. Full variable domain (outside the CDR3, taken from reference TRBV7-3 and TRBJ2-5): GAGVSQTPSNKVTEKGKYVELRCDPISGHTALYWYRQSLGQGPEFLIYFQGTGAADDSGLPNDRFFAVRPEGSVSTLKIQRTERGDSAVYLCASSPRSQETQYFGPGTRLLVL.

The CDR3 is CASSEKSPRPADRAKNIQYF. The CDR3 nucleotides are TGTGCCAGCAGTGAAAAATCCCCCCGCCCCGCGGATAGAGCCAAAAACATTCAGTACTTC. The chain has TRBV2 and TRBJ2-4; D remains unclear. The CDR3 sequence is 20 residues long. Trimming pared 2 bases from V and 0 bases from J, leaving 23 bases between. Per the germline V gene, CDR1 is SNHLY and CDR2 is FYNNEI.

The chain couples TRBV7-9 to TRBJ2-7, with D possibly being TRBD1 (8 bases). Germline V lookup: CDR1 SEHNR, CDR2 FQNEAQ (reference sequence). The germline V and J ends were trimmed by 6 bases and 3 bases, with 18 bases remaining between them. The CDR3 covers 15 residues. The CDR3 loop is CASSTGGAPHYEQYF. CDR3 DNA: TGTGCCAGCAGTACAGGGGGGGCCCCTCACTACGAGCAGTACTTC.

V gene TRBV5-4 combines with J gene TRBJ2-3, with 11 bases fitting TRBD2. Germline V gives CDR1 SGHNT, CDR2 YYREEE (reference sequence). The V and J ends lost 0 bases and 4 bases, in that order; junction bases with no gene match: 13. CDR3 length: 19 amino acids. CDR3 nucleotides: TGTGCCAGCAGCTTGGAAGCGGCTAGCGGGGGGTTTGGGGCAGATACGCAGTATTTT. Translated: CASSLEAASGGFGADTQYF.

The chain uses TRBV5-1 and TRBJ2-7, with 8 bases matching TRBD1. This CDR3 spans 15 amino acids. Germline V CDR1 and CDR2: SGHRS, YFSETQ. J gave up 2 bases and V 3 bases, and 7 bases lay outside the gene matches. The CDR3 sequence is CASSSDRGATYEQYF. CDR3 sequence (DNA): TGCGCCAGCAGCTCCGACAGGGGAGCCACCTACGAGCAGTACTTC.